Below, 16 T cell receptor beta chains from the same sample are listed, as sequenced in a study of blood T cell repertoires in COVID-19. Repertoires were generated with immunoSEQ multiplex PCR, while TCRdb's copy carries only in-frame clones and drops some. Of approximately 220,000 clones listed, about nine tenths are singletons. The sample comprised peripheral blood. These receptors were obtained from a man over 45 with acute or convalescent COVID-19.

The genes are TRBV18 and TRBJ2-5, with unresolved D. Deletions cut 0 bases from V and 1 base from J, with 6 bases between. CDR3 length equals 14 residues. Germline V gene lookup returns CDR1 KGHSH and CDR2 LQKENI. Written as DNA, the CDR3 is TGTGCCAGCTCACCACCGGCCCCCCAAGAGACCCAGTACTTC. This translates into CASSPPAPQETQYF.

The CDR3 protein is CAWSKRMDNQPQHF. CDR3 sequence (DNA): TGTGCCTGGAGTAAGAGGATGGACAATCAGCCCCAGCATTTT. This chain uses TRBV30 with TRBJ1-5; no clear D. This CDR3 has 14 residues. With 2 bases removed from V and 3 bases from J, the gap between germline ends came to 11 bases. CDR1 is GTSNPN and CDR2 is SVGIG in the germline V gene (reference sequence).

The V call is TRBV6-1, the J call TRBJ2-3; D uncertain. The CDR3 sequence is 12 residues long. CDR1 and CDR2 from the germline V gene are MNHNS and SASEGT. Trimming left V 8 bases short and J 1 base short, with 7 bases between. In nucleotides, the CDR3 is TGTGCCAGCTCTCCGGGCACAGATACGCAGTATTTT. Its protein product is CASSPGTDTQYF.

J is TRBJ1-4 and V is TRBV27, with a possible D match to TRBD1 (6 bases). The CDR3 has 13 amino acids. The V end lost 5 bases, the J end lost 10 bases, and 14 bases lay between the germline ends. CDR1 is MNHEY and CDR2 is SMNVEV in the germline V gene (reference sequence). Here the CDR3 DNA reads TGTGCCAGCAGTCAGCAGGGGCCCAGAAAACTGTTTTTT. It specifies CASSQQGPRKLFF. Together with reference TRBV27 and TRBJ1-4, the CDR3 gives the full variable domain: EAQVTQNPRYLITVTGKKLTVTCSQNMNHEYMSWYRQDPGLGLRQIYYSMNVEVTDKGDVPEGYKVSRKEKRNFPLILESPSPNQTSLYFCASSQQGPRKLFFGSGTQLSVL.

V usage is TRBV29-1 and J usage is TRBJ1-2, with 7 bases matching TRBD1. The V segment lost 2 bases and the J segment 6 bases; nucleotides outside the gene matches: 6. The CDR3 sequence is 13 residues long. Germline CDR1 is SQVTM and CDR2 is ANQGSEA. The DNA for the CDR3 is TGCAGCGTTGAATCAGACAGGGTCCATGGCTACACCTTC. Translating it yields CSVESDRVHGYTF.

The CDR3 nucleotides are TGCAGCGTTGAAGGACACCCTAGCACAGATACGCAGTATTTT. Its translation: CSVEGHPSTDTQYF. The V and J genes are TRBV29-1 and TRBJ2-3, with D uncertain. Germline V gene data show CDR1 as SQVTM and CDR2 as ANQGSEA. The CDR3 sequence is 14 residues long. The V end lost 1 base, the J end lost 0 bases, and 8 bases lay between the germline ends.

The chain links TRBV20-1 to TRBJ1-5; D is ambiguous. V was pared by 3 bases and J by 9 bases, with 12 bases between. Germline V gene lookup returns CDR1 DFQATT and CDR2 SNEGSKA (reference sequence). CDR3 length: 12 amino acids. The CDR3 is CSASRTSGPQHF. DNA of the CDR3: TGCAGTGCTAGTCGAACGAGTGGGCCCCAGCATTTT.

V gene TRBV10-3 combines with J gene TRBJ2-1; D unclear. The CDR3 has 18 residues. Germline V lookup: CDR1 ENHRY, CDR2 SYGVKD. V shed 1 base and J shed 6 bases, with 22 bases lying between them. The CDR3 loop is CAISELDRRSMAFNEQFF. The CDR3 DNA reads as TGTGCCATCAGTGAGTTAGATAGGCGGTCAATGGCATTCAATGAGCAGTTCTTC.

V usage is TRBV6-2 or TRBV6-3 and J usage is TRBJ1-6, with 8 nucleotides matching TRBD1. After removal of 4 bases from V and 7 bases from J, the junction contained 6 bases not matched to a gene. This CDR3 region has 15 residues. Germline CDR1 is MNHEY and CDR2 is SVGEGT. The CDR3 loop reads CASSFRQGQNSPLHF. CDR3 nucleotides: TGTGCCAGCAGTTTTCGACAGGGGCAAAATTCACCCCTCCACTTT.

This clone was observed once. The chain has TRBV18 and TRBJ2-7, with 7 bases that match TRBD1. Losses at the gene ends were 3 bases for V and 0 bases for J; bases not matched to a gene: 5. Germline assignment: CDR1 KGHSH and CDR2 LQKENI. This CDR3 is built from 15 residues. The CDR3: CASSPGTVLSYEQYF. The CDR3 DNA is TGTGCCAGCTCACCCGGGACAGTTCTCTCCTACGAGCAGTACTTC.

Only one count was recorded for this clone. The chain links TRBV30 to TRBJ1-5; D gene unclear. Germline CDR1 reads GTSNPN; CDR2 reads SVGIG (reference sequence). Trimming pared 0 bases from V and 3 bases from J, leaving 9 bases between. The CDR3 has 14 amino acids. CDR3 nucleotides: TGTGCCTGGAGTGTACCGGGATCCAATCAGCCCCAGCATTTT. It specifies CAWSVPGSNQPQHF.

The V call is TRBV5-1, the J call TRBJ1-6; 8 nucleotides match TRBD1. This CDR3 is built from 15 residues. Germline values: CDR1 SGHRS, CDR2 YFSETQ. Losses at the gene ends were 5 bases for V and 9 bases for J; bases not matched to a gene: 10. This chain's CDR3 is CASRDREGVSSPLHF. Here the CDR3 DNA reads TGCGCCAGCAGGGACAGGGAGGGAGTAAGTTCACCCCTCCACTTT. Based on the CDR3 plus reference TRBV5-1 and TRBJ1-6, the full variable domain is KAGVTQTPRYLIKTRGQQVTLSCSPISGHRSVSWYQQTPGQGLQFLFEYFSETQRNKGNFPGRFSGRQFSNSRSEMNVSTLELGDSALYLCASRDREGVSSPLHFGNGTRLTVT.

The J gene is TRBJ2-1, the V gene TRBV2; unclear D gene. Trimming left V 7 bases short and J 2 bases short, with 6 bases between. The CDR3 runs 12 residues. The germline V gene has CDR1 SNHLY and CDR2 FYNNEI. The CDR3 coding sequence is TGTGCCAGCATAGAAACCTACAATGAGCAGTTCTTC. Its translation: CASIETYNEQFF. Together with reference TRBV2 and TRBJ2-1, the CDR3 gives the full variable domain: EPEVTQTPSHQVTQMGQEVILRCVPISNHLYFYWYRQILGQKVEFLVSFYNNEISEKSEIFDDQFSVERPDGSNFTLKIRSTKLEDSAMYFCASIETYNEQFFGPGTRLTVL.

The chain recombines TRBV6-6 with TRBJ1-4; D is perhaps TRBD1 (5 bases). CDR1 is MNHNY and CDR2 is SVGAGI in the germline V gene (reference sequence). Trimming took off 0 bases at V and 8 bases at J, with 16 bases between the two ends. CDR3 size: 16 residues. The CDR3 nucleotides read TGTGCCAGCAGTTACTCAAGGGGACTCTGGCGGGAAAAACTGTTTTTT. It translates to CASSYSRGLWREKLFF.

The chain combines TRBV18 with TRBJ2-7; 8 bases map to TRBD1. Unmatched junction bases numbered 9, after V lost 5 bases and J lost 6 bases. The CDR3 covers 14 residues. Germline V gene lookup returns CDR1 KGHSH and CDR2 LQKENI. The CDR3 reads CASSFDVQGGEQYF. As DNA, the CDR3 is TGTGCCAGCTCATTCGACGTACAGGGGGGCGAGCAGTACTTC.

J is TRBJ1-3 and V is TRBV5-5; no clear D gene. CDR3 length equals 16 residues. CDR1 is SGHKS and CDR2 is YYEKEE in the germline V gene (reference sequence). V was clipped by 4 bases and J by 1 base, with 15 bases between them. The CDR3 here is CASSLLEASSGNTIYF. CDR3 in DNA: TGTGCCAGCAGCCTCTTGGAGGCGTCATCTGGAAACACCATATATTTT.